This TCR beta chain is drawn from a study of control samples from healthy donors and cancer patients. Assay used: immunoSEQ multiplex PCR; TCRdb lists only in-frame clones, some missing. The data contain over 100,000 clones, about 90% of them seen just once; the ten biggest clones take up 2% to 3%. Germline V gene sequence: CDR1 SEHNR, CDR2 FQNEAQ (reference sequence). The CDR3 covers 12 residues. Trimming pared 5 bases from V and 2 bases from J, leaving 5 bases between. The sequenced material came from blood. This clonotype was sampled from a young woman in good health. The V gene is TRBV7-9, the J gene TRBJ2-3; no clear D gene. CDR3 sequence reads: CASSPNTDTQYF. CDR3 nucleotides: TGTGCCAGCAGCCCGAACACAGATACGCAGTATTTT.